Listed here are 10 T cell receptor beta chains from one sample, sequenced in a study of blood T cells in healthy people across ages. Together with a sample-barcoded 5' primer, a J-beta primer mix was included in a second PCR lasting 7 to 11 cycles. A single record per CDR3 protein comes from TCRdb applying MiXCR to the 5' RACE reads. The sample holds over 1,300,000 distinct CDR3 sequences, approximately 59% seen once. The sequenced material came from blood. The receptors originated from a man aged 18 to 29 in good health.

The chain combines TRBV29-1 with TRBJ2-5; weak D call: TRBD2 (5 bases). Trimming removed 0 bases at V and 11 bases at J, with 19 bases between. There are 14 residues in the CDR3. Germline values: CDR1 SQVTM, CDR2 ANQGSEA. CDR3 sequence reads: CSVEDRRRRNEQYF. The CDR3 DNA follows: TGCAGCGTTGAAGATCGGAGGCGTCGCAATGAGCAGTACTTC.

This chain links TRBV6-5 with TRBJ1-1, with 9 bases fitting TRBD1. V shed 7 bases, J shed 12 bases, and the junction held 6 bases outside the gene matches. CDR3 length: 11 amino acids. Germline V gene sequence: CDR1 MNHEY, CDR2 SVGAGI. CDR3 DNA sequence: TGTGCCAGCAACAGACAGGGGGTGACTTTCTTT. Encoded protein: CASNRQGVTFF.

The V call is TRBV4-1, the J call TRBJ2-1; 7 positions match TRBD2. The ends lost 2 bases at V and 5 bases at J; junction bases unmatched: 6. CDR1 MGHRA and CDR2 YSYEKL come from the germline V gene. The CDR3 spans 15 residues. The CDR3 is CASSQIGRFDNEQFF. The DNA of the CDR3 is TGCGCCAGCAGCCAAATCGGGAGGTTCGACAATGAGCAGTTCTTC.

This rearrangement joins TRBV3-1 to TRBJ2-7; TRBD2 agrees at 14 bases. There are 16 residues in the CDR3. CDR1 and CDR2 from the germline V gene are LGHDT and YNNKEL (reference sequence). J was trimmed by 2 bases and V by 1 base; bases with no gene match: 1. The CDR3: CASSQGGLAGAYEQYF. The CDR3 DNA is TGTGCCAGCAGCCAAGGGGGACTAGCGGGAGCCTACGAGCAGTACTTC.

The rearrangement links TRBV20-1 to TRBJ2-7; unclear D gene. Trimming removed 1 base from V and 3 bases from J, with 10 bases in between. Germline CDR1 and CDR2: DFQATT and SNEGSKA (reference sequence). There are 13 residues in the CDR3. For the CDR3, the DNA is TGCAGTGCTAGAGGGATCCTCTTCTACGAGCAGTACTTC. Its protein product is CSARGILFYEQYF.

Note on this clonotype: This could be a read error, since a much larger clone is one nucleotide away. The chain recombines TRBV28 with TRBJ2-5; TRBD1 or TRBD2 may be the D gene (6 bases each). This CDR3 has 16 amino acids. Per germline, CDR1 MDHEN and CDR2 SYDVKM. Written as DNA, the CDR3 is TGTGCCAGCAGTTTCCGGGGGCGTGGGGACCAAGCGACCCAGTACTTC. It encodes CASSFRGRGDQATQYF.

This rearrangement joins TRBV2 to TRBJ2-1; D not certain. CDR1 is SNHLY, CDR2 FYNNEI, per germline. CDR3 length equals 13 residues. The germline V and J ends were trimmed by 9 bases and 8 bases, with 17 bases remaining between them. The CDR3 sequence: CASRLLRSDEQFF. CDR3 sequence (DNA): TGTGCCAGTCGACTCCTTAGGTCCGATGAGCAGTTCTTC.

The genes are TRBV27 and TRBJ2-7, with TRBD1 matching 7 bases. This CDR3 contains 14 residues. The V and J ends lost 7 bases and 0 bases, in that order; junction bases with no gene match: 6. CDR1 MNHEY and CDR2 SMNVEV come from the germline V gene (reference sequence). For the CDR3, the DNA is TGTGCCAGCATTTCCCGGGACAGCTCCTACGAGCAGTACTTC. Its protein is CASISRDSSYEQYF.

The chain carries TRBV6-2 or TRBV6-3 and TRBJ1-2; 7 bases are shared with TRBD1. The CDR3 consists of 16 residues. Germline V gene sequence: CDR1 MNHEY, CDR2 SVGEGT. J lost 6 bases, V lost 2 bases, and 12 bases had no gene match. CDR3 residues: CASSYLIQGTRDGYTF. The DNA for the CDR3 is TGTGCCAGCAGTTACCTCATACAGGGGACGCGGGATGGCTACACCTTC.

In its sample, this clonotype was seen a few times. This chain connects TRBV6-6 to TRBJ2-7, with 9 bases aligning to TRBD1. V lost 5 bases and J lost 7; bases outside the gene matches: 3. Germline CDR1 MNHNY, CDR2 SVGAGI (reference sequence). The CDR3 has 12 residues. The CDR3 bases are TGTGCCAGCAGTCACGGACAGGGGGAGCAGTACTTC. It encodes CASSHGQGEQYF.